The sequence of this T cell receptor beta chain was determined in a study of T cells in placental villitis. The immunoSEQ assay was v4. The data were produced by immunoSEQ multiplex PCR, yet TCRdb's version contains in-frame clones alone and is incomplete. Of hundreds of clones in the sample, 80% to 90% were seen once. Regarding this clone: Its matching antigen is unknown.

Study conclusions and caveats: CMV-specific clones were more frequent in CMV cases than villitis of unknown etiology. Placentae with villitis of unknown etiology showed clonal expansion, median clonality around 0.05 versus control approximately 0.0064.

V was trimmed by 2 bases and J by 10 bases, leaving 12 bases between them. Germline V gene data show CDR1 as MNHEY and CDR2 as SVGEGT. The CDR3 runs to 13 residues. V is TRBV6-2 or TRBV6-3 and J is TRBJ2-1, with unresolved D. Sequenced: placental tissue containing maternal and fetal cells. The sequence was obtained from a human patient with villitis of unknown etiology; the placental T cells may come from both mother and fetus. DNA for the CDR3: TGTGCCAGCAGTTACGGTGCAATGGGCGAGCAGTTCTTC. Amino acids: CASSYGAMGEQFF.